These 8 T cell receptor beta chains were sequenced from one sample in a study of radiation and T cells in renal cell carcinoma. Described time point: blood 4 weeks post-SBRT, at nephrectomy. Treatment specified: 15 Gy SBRT to primary tumor, nephrectomy 4 weeks later. The method was immunoSEQ multiplex PCR; TCRdb's version includes in-frame clones alone and lacks a portion of them. The sample carries around 180,000 clones, roughly nine tenths recorded once. The sequences come from blood, collected from a patient whose treatment included radiotherapy and nephrectomy. These receptors all come from a woman aged 45 to 65 with renal cell carcinoma.

The rearrangement joins TRBV5-4 to TRBJ1-1; D not resolved. V lost 3 bases to trimming and J lost 5 bases, with 17 bases between them. The CDR3 totals 15 residues. CDR1 is SGHNT and CDR2 is YYREEE in the germline V gene (reference sequence). CDR3 sequence: CASSSEPTGRTEAFF. The CDR3 DNA reads as TGTGCCAGCAGCTCGGAGCCGACGGGGAGGACTGAAGCTTTCTTT.

The rearrangement links TRBV6-5 to TRBJ2-7; D perhaps matches TRBD1 (6 bases). This CDR3 has 15 residues. CDR1 is MNHEY, CDR2 SVGAGI, per germline. V dropped 0 bases and J dropped 2 bases, with 11 bases sitting between them. CDR3 in DNA: TGTGCCAGCAGTTACTCGAGTCCAGGGGCCTACGAGCAGTACTTC. As protein: CASSYSSPGAYEQYF.

This clone appeared once. The chain employs TRBV11-3 and TRBJ2-1; D is possibly TRBD1 (6 bases). V was shortened by 5 bases and J by 10 bases, with 18 bases between the two germline ends. The CDR3 totals 14 residues. Germline V lookup: CDR1 SGHNT, CDR2 YENEEA. The CDR3 sequence: CASSQVDRTGEQFF. For the CDR3, the DNA is TGTGCCAGCAGCCAAGTCGACAGGACGGGGGAGCAGTTCTTC.

The chain is built from TRBV29-1 and TRBJ2-5; D call uncertain. This CDR3 is 11 amino acids long. The germline V gene encodes CDR1 SQVTM and CDR2 ANQGSEA. Trimming removed 4 bases from V and 2 bases from J, with 5 bases in between. CDR3 bases: TGCAGCGTTGTAGAGCAAGAGACCCAGTACTTC. Protein: CSVVEQETQYF.

V usage is TRBV29-1 and J usage is TRBJ2-1, with TRBD1 matching 8 bases. Germline CDR1 SQVTM, CDR2 ANQGSEA. Trimming at V came to 4 bases and at J to 2 bases, leaving 7 bases not matched to a gene. This CDR3 is 15 amino acids long. The DNA for the CDR3 is TGCAGCGTTGCGGGTTTACAGGGGGCCTACAATGAGCAGTTCTTC. This encodes CSVAGLQGAYNEQFF.

The chain recombines TRBV6-6 with TRBJ2-5; TRBD2 is a possible D gene (6 bases). CDR3 length equals 13 residues. V was pared by 4 bases and J by 6 bases, with 12 bases between. CDR1 MNHNY and CDR2 SVGAGI come from the germline V gene (reference sequence). Here the CDR3 reads CASSSSGEKTQYF. The DNA of the CDR3 is TGTGCCAGCAGTTCCTCGGGGGAGAAGACCCAGTACTTC.

The chain links TRBV15 to TRBJ1-2, with 7 bases lining up with TRBD1. Germline V gene lookup returns CDR1 LNHNV and CDR2 YYDKDF (reference sequence). V was pared by 8 bases and J by 0 bases, with 9 bases of the junction left unmatched. The CDR3 is 15 residues long. The CDR3 coding sequence is TGTGCCACCTCAAAGGGGGCTGCCACTAACTATGGCTACACCTTC. Protein sequence: CATSKGAATNYGYTF.

Only one count was recorded for this clone. The rearrangement links TRBV9 to TRBJ2-5; 9 positions match TRBD2. Germline V lookup: CDR1 SGDLS, CDR2 YYNGEE. The CDR3 contains 14 residues. Trimming removed 0 bases from V and 5 bases from J; junction bases left unmatched: 2. This CDR3 reads CASSVGLAGETQYF. CDR3 sequence (DNA): TGTGCCAGCAGCGTAGGGCTAGCGGGGGAGACCCAGTACTTC. The full variable domain, completed using reference TRBV9 and TRBJ2-5, is DSGVTQTPKHLITATGQRVTLRCSPRSGDLSVYWYQQSLDQGLQFLIQYYNGEERAKGNILERFSAQQFPDLHSELNLSSLELGDSALYFCASSVGLAGETQYFGPGTRLLVL.